The next 9 T cell receptor beta chains were all read from a single sample in a study of Ad26.COV2.S vaccination and SARS-CoV-2 variants (dated by TCRdb to the early 2020s). Library construction relied on the immunoSEQ multiplex PCR assay. TCRdb re-hosts the immuneACCESS table, in-frame sequences only. Its copies lack some clones; in the studies checked, an unresolved V gene accounts for under half of them, and the cause for the rest is not known. The sample data list over 400,000 clones, and over 80% of these were observed just once. 1.5% to 2% of the sample is in the top ten clones. The treatment or condition label here, explained by the study, means: around 19 received Ad26.COV2.S at low or high dose, single or two shots; about 5 received placebo; per-sample allocation not given. Repertoires of vaccine and placebo recipients were sequenced from samples taken on day 63 after the first injection.

Sequences were derived from peripheral blood, sampled in a trial of Ad26.COV2.S vaccine versus placebo. The receptors stem from a person between 18 and 65 years old who received the Ad26.COV2.S COVID-19 vaccine or a placebo.

The chain recombines TRBV7-2 with TRBJ2-3, with 9 positions matching TRBD2. In germline, CDR1 is SGHTA, CDR2 FQGNSA. The CDR3 sequence is 16 residues long. Trimming cost V 3 bases and J 2 bases; bases outside gene matches: 6. CDR3 coding DNA: TGTGCCAGCAGCTTGGGACTAGCACCCTACACAGATACGCAGTATTTT. Protein product: CASSLGLAPYTDTQYF.

In its sample, this clone was seen a few times. The genes are TRBV4-1 and TRBJ1-1; TRBD1 is a possible D gene (6 bases). Looked up from germline, CDR1 is MGHRA and CDR2 is YSYEKL. Trimming took 6 bases from V and 3 from J, leaving 17 bases between them. This CDR3 is built from 15 residues. This chain's CDR3 is CASSLKTGTDTEAFF. CDR3 nucleotides: TGCGCCAGCAGTCTTAAAACAGGGACTGACACTGAAGCTTTCTTT.

The rearrangement links TRBV6-1 to TRBJ1-3; 9 bases are shared with TRBD1. In germline, CDR1 is MNHNS, CDR2 SASEGT. After removal of 3 bases from V and 8 bases from J, the junction contained 14 bases not matched to a gene. The CDR3 is 17 amino acids. The CDR3 bases are TGTGCCAGCAGTGACAGGTTGGATGGGACAGGGATGGACACCATATATTTT. Its translation: CASSDRLDGTGMDTIYF.

The V call is TRBV19, the J call TRBJ2-3; D gene ambiguous. From germline, CDR1 is LNHDA and CDR2 SQIVND (reference sequence). This CDR3 has 14 residues. V shed 3 bases and J shed 1 base, with 8 bases lying between them. The CDR3 is CASSMGRGTDTQYF. In DNA form, the CDR3 reads TGTGCCAGTAGTATGGGTCGGGGCACAGATACGCAGTATTTT. The full variable domain, rest sourced from reference TRBV19 and TRBJ2-3, is DGGITQSPKYLFRKEGQNVTLSCEQNLNHDAMYWYRQDPGQGLRLIYYSQIVNDFQKGDIAEGYSVSREKKESFPLTVTSAQKNPTAFYLCASSMGRGTDTQYFGPGTRLTVL.

In this sample, this clone turned up once. The CDR3 sequence: CASSLHGGNTEAFF. CDR3 in DNA: TGTGCCAGCAGCTTACACGGAGGGAACACTGAAGCTTTCTTT. This rearrangement joins TRBV7-2 to TRBJ1-1, with unresolved D. Between the trimmed V and J ends, which lost 2 bases and 1 base, there was a span of 8 bases. The CDR3 loop spans 14 amino acids. Germline CDR1 reads SGHTA; CDR2 reads FQGNSA.

The rearrangement joins TRBV7-9 to TRBJ2-5, with 12 bases matching TRBD2. J was trimmed by 1 base and V by 6 bases; bases with no gene match: 3. Per germline, CDR1 SEHNR and CDR2 FQNEAQ (reference sequence). This CDR3 comprises 15 residues. Here the CDR3 reads CASSPGLAGQETQYF. Here the CDR3 DNA reads TGTGCCAGCAGTCCGGGACTAGCGGGCCAAGAGACCCAGTACTTC.

The rearrangement links TRBV28 to TRBJ2-4; D gene uncertain. The CDR3 consists of 15 residues. V lost 5 bases and J 6 bases, leaving 17 bases between the germline ends. Germline assignment: CDR1 MDHEN and CDR2 SYDVKM. The CDR3: CASSLPLGYRNIQYF. In DNA, the CDR3 is TGTGCCAGCAGTCTCCCCCTGGGTTATAGAAACATTCAGTACTTC.

In regard to this clone: Other nucleotide sequences from this sample produce the same CDR3. This chain links TRBV19 with TRBJ1-1, with unresolved D. Germline V lookup: CDR1 LNHDA, CDR2 SQIVND (reference sequence). This CDR3 spans 15 amino acids. Trimming took off 1 base at V and 0 bases at J, with 9 bases between the two ends. The CDR3: CASSIGAGLNTEAFF. CDR3 sequence (DNA): TGTGCCAGTAGTATAGGGGCAGGACTGAACACTGAAGCTTTCTTT.

The chain uses TRBV19 and TRBJ2-7; 11 nucleotides agree with TRBD2. This CDR3 has 17 amino acids. Trimming took 0 bases from V and 5 from J; bases not matched to a gene: 9. The germline V gene has CDR1 LNHDA and CDR2 SQIVND (reference sequence). The CDR3 DNA reads TGTGCCAGTAGTATAGATGCGCTAGCGGGGGGTGTCAACGAGCAGTACTTC. Residues: CASSIDALAGGVNEQYF.